These T cell receptor beta chains were read from a single sample in a study of blood T cell repertoires in COVID-19. Measured with immunoSEQ multiplex PCR; TCRdb has only the in-frame clones, and not every one. The sample has about 63,000 clones; around 88% are singletons. The sequencing sample was made of peripheral blood. The receptors originated from a human donor in a cohort sampled during active COVID-19. Both conserved end residues are part of each CDR3. A D gene is named only where the DNA matches it firmly. Clone size is stated in some rows and not others, as once, few, many or a class when expanded.

DNA,CDR3,V,J,size,D
TGCGCCAGCAGCCCGTTAGGGACAGGGGGCCCAGGGGAGCTGTTTTTT,CASSPLGTGGPGELFF,TRBV5-1,TRBJ2-2,NA,TRBD1
TGTGCCAGCAGTTCCCCAGGGGCAGGCATTCAGTACTTC,CASSSPGAGIQYF,TRBV6-5,TRBJ2-4,NA,NA
TGTGCCAGTACCCCGGCAGGGGCTAGCGGGGACACGAACACCGGGGAGCTGTTTTTT,CASTPAGASGDTNTGELFF,TRBV19,TRBJ2-2,NA,TRBD2
TGTGCCAGCTCACCACCCGGCTCTGGAAACACCATATATTTT,CASSPPGSGNTIYF,TRBV18,TRBJ1-3,once,NA
TGTGCCAGCAGTCCCCTCCAGGCCTACGAGCAGTACTTC,CASSPLQAYEQYF,TRBV27,TRBJ2-7,NA,NA
TGTGCCAGCAGCCTAACAAACTCGGACAGGCACGAGCAGTACTTC,CASSLTNSDRHEQYF,TRBV3-1/TRBV3-2,TRBJ2-7,NA,TRBD1
TGTGCCAGCTCACCCCGGGGGGCCAACACTGAAGCTTTCTTT,CASSPRGANTEAFF,TRBV18,TRBJ1-1,NA,NA
TGTGCCAGCAGCAACCGGGACAGGGCGTGGAATGAGCAGTTCTTC,CASSNRDRAWNEQFF,TRBV9,TRBJ2-1,few,TRBD1
TGCGCCAGCAGCTTGTGGGGCGGGGGGGCGAACACGCAGTATTTT,CASSLWGGGANTQYF,TRBV5-1,TRBJ2-3,NA,TRBD2
TGTGCCAGCAGCCACCGGGAGGACACTGAAGCTTTCTTT,CASSHREDTEAFF,TRBV7-3,TRBJ1-1,NA,NA
TGTGCCAGCAGCGTAGCGGGTTCCGGCGAGCAGTACTTC,CASSVAGSGEQYF,TRBV9,TRBJ2-7,NA,NA
TGTGCCAGTAGTTTAGGTAGCGGGAGGTACGAGCAGTACTTC,CASSLGSGRYEQYF,TRBV19,TRBJ2-7,NA,TRBD2
TGCGCCAGCAGCCCTATGACGACAGGTACGGGTGGCTACACCTTC,CASSPMTTGTGGYTF,TRBV5-1,TRBJ1-2,NA,NA
TGCGCCAGCAGCGCCCGAACGTTACAGGCAGGGGGAAACACCATATATTTT,CASSARTLQAGGNTIYF,TRBV5-1,TRBJ1-3,NA,NA
TGTGCCAGCAGCTTTTTAGCGGGAGTCAATGAGCAGTTCTTC,CASSFLAGVNEQFF,TRBV7-6,TRBJ2-1,NA,TRBD2
TGTGCCAGCAGCAGGGGACTAGCGGGGAACACGCAGTATTTT,CASSRGLAGNTQYF,TRBV5-8,TRBJ2-3,once,TRBD2
TGTGCCAGCAGTTTGCTGGGGGGGGCGCTTGGAGCTTTCTTT,CASSLLGGALGAFF,TRBV6-5,TRBJ1-1,NA,NA
TGTGCCAGCAGCCCCTCACAGGGAAGGGAGACCCAGTACTTC,CASSPSQGRETQYF,TRBV11-2,TRBJ2-5,NA,NA
TGTGCCAGCAGCTTAGGAGGGGACTTGAATCAGCCCCAGCATTTT,CASSLGGDLNQPQHF,TRBV7-9,TRBJ1-5,NA,NA
TGTGCCATCAGGGAGTGGGGCAGTGGGGCCAACGTCCTGACTTTC,CAIREWGSGANVLTF,TRBV10-3,TRBJ2-6,NA,NA
TGTGCCAGCAGTGGACAGGGAATAGGCGAGCAGTACTTC,CASSGQGIGEQYF,TRBV2,TRBJ2-7,NA,TRBD1
TGTGCCAGCAGTGATCAGTTCTCTGGGGCCAACGTCCTGACTTTC,CASSDQFSGANVLTF,TRBV2,TRBJ2-6,NA,NA
TGTGCCAGCAGCGTCTTGAGCGGATCCGGGGGTACGCAGTATTTT,CASSVLSGSGGTQYF,TRBV3-1/TRBV3-2,TRBJ2-3,NA,NA
TGTGCCAGCTCCAGGGAAGAGACCCAGTACTTC,CASSREETQYF,TRBV6-5,TRBJ2-5,NA,NA
TGTGCCAGTAGACCCGGGACAGGGGCTGGGGCCAACGTCCTGACTTTC,CASRPGTGAGANVLTF,TRBV19,TRBJ2-6,NA,TRBD1
TGTGCCAGCAACCTTCCCCCCGCGGAGACCCAGTACTTC,CASNLPPAETQYF,TRBV6-5,TRBJ2-5,NA,NA
TGTGCCAGTTCGCGGGGGGCCTCCTACGAGCAGTACTTC,CASSRGASYEQYF,TRBV19,TRBJ2-7,once,TRBD2
TGTGCCAGCAGCTTAAGACTGTCTAGCACAGATACGCAGTATTTT,CASSLRLSSTDTQYF,TRBV11-3,TRBJ2-3,NA,NA
TGTGCCAGCTCAACAGGGGAGGACACTGAAGCTTTCTTT,CASSTGEDTEAFF,TRBV18,TRBJ1-1,NA,TRBD1
TGTGCCAGCAAGTTACTAGCGGGAGGCGACGAGCAGTACTTC,CASKLLAGGDEQYF,TRBV27,TRBJ2-7,NA,TRBD2
TGTGCCAGCAGCTACAGGGGGGGAGCTAGCAATCAGCCCCAGCATTTT,CASSYRGGASNQPQHF,TRBV5-6,TRBJ1-5,NA,TRBD1
TGTGCCAGCAGCTTTATGAGGTCGAACACTGAAGCTTTCTTT,CASSFMRSNTEAFF,TRBV7-8,TRBJ1-1,NA,NA